This is a list of T cell receptor beta chains from one sample in a study of OX40 agonist ivuxolimab in advanced cancers. Produced via immunoSEQ multiplex PCR; TCRdb's table is partial and in-frame only. The sample includes about 47,000 clones, approximately 91% of them seen just once. Sequences were derived from CD4+ or CD8+ T cells sorted from blood, sampled in a trial of the OX40 agonist ivuxolimab. The receptor source for this set is an adult with an advanced solid tumor such as melanoma, head and neck, liver or kidney cancer. The CDR3 runs from the conserved cysteine through the conserved F or W. The order of the fields is V gene, clone size, J gene, D gene, CDR3 DNA, CDR3 protein. The D gene is left open where the match is weak. Where a row states a size, it is once, few, many or the class of an expanded clone; other rows omit it.

V gene: TRBV7-6
clone size: medium-sized
J gene: TRBJ1-4
D gene: -
CDR3 DNA: TGTGCCAGGAAAACAGGTACGAATGAAAAACTGTTTTTT
CDR3 protein: CARKTGTNEKLFF

V gene: TRBV7-6
clone size: few
J gene: TRBJ1-3
D gene: -
CDR3 DNA: TGTGCCAGCAGCTTAGCGGTCATAGGAGGTGGAAACACCATATATTTT
CDR3 protein: CASSLAVIGGGNTIYF

V gene: TRBV5-1
clone size: -
J gene: TRBJ1-1
D gene: -
CDR3 DNA: TGCGCCAGCAGCTTGGAGACACCAATGAACACTGAAGCTTTCTTT
CDR3 protein: CASSLETPMNTEAFF

V gene: TRBV20-1
clone size: -
J gene: TRBJ2-1
D gene: -
CDR3 DNA: TGCAGTGCTCTCCTCGACAATGAGCAGTTCTTC
CDR3 protein: CSALLDNEQFF

V gene: TRBV19
clone size: -
J gene: TRBJ2-1
D gene: TRBD2
CDR3 DNA: TGTGCCAGGTGGACTAGCGGGAAGCCTAATGAGCAGTTCTTC
CDR3 protein: CARWTSGKPNEQFF

V gene: TRBV30
clone size: -
J gene: TRBJ2-1
D gene: -
CDR3 DNA: TGTGCCTGGAGTGTTGGGGGAGGGGGTGAGCAGTTCTTC
CDR3 protein: CAWSVGGGGEQFF

V gene: TRBV27
clone size: -
J gene: TRBJ2-3
D gene: TRBD2
CDR3 DNA: TGTGCCAGCAGTTTATTAAGCGGGAGGGCCTTAGATACGCAGTATTTT
CDR3 protein: CASSLLSGRALDTQYF

V gene: TRBV28
clone size: -
J gene: TRBJ2-7
D gene: -
CDR3 DNA: TGTGCCAGCAGTTTGGCCCACGGTGGGGAGCAGTACTTC
CDR3 protein: CASSLAHGGEQYF

V gene: TRBV19
clone size: once
J gene: TRBJ2-1
D gene: TRBD2
CDR3 DNA: TGTGCCAGTAGTATAACTAGCGGGGGGGCTGGCGAGCAGTTCTTC
CDR3 protein: CASSITSGGAGEQFF

V gene: TRBV2
clone size: -
J gene: TRBJ2-3
D gene: TRBD2
CDR3 DNA: TGTGCCAGCAGGTCCTACAGGGCCGGGGGGGTAGATACGCAGTATTTT
CDR3 protein: CASRSYRAGGVDTQYF

V gene: TRBV6-6
clone size: -
J gene: TRBJ2-5
D gene: TRBD1
CDR3 DNA: TGTGCCAGCAGCTGGGTGACAGGGGAAGAGACCCAGTACTTC
CDR3 protein: CASSWVTGEETQYF

V gene: TRBV2
clone size: -
J gene: TRBJ2-3
D gene: TRBD2
CDR3 DNA: TGTGCCAGCAGGGAAAAGCGGGGGGGCCTTACAGATACGCAGTATTTT
CDR3 protein: CASREKRGGLTDTQYF

V gene: TRBV13
clone size: once
J gene: TRBJ1-2
D gene: -
CDR3 DNA: TGTGCCAGCAGCTTACTAAGGGGAGGCTACACCTTC
CDR3 protein: CASSLLRGGYTF

V gene: TRBV6-5
clone size: -
J gene: TRBJ1-6
D gene: -
CDR3 DNA: TGTGCCAGCAGTTACTCGAATTTGGGGTCACCCCTCCACTTT
CDR3 protein: CASSYSNLGSPLHF

V gene: TRBV5-3
clone size: -
J gene: TRBJ1-3
D gene: -
CDR3 DNA: TGTGCCAGAAGCTTGTTAGGCGGAGCGAACTCTGGAAACACCATATATTTT
CDR3 protein: CARSLLGGANSGNTIYF

V gene: TRBV18
clone size: -
J gene: TRBJ2-7
D gene: -
CDR3 DNA: TGTGCCAGCTCCGTTATACAAGACAGCTACGAGCAGTACTTC
CDR3 protein: CASSVIQDSYEQYF

V gene: TRBV27
clone size: -
J gene: TRBJ1-2
D gene: -
CDR3 DNA: TGTGCCAGCAGTCTATCGGACAAGTGGGATGGCTACACCTTC
CDR3 protein: CASSLSDKWDGYTF

V gene: TRBV28
clone size: -
J gene: TRBJ2-1
D gene: -
CDR3 DNA: TGTGCCAGCAGGCTGACTGGGTCCAATGAGCAGTTCTTC
CDR3 protein: CASRLTGSNEQFF

V gene: TRBV4-2
clone size: -
J gene: TRBJ2-3
D gene: -
CDR3 DNA: TGTGCCAGCAGCCAAGAGATCACAGATACGCAGTATTTT
CDR3 protein: CASSQEITDTQYF

V gene: TRBV27
clone size: -
J gene: TRBJ2-7
D gene: -
CDR3 DNA: TGTGCCAGCAGTTTAAGGAGCACCTACTACGAGCAGTACTTC
CDR3 protein: CASSLRSTYYEQYF

V gene: TRBV6-5
clone size: -
J gene: TRBJ2-2
D gene: -
CDR3 DNA: TGTGCCAGCAGTCCGAGGGACACGATTGCCGGGGAGCTGTTTTTT
CDR3 protein: CASSPRDTIAGELFF

V gene: TRBV19
clone size: -
J gene: TRBJ1-1
D gene: -
CDR3 DNA: TGTGCCAGTGGCTCCCGGGGGGCCCCCACTGAAGCTTTCTTT
CDR3 protein: CASGSRGAPTEAFF

V gene: TRBV6-5
clone size: -
J gene: TRBJ2-1
D gene: -
CDR3 DNA: TGTGCCAGCAGTTACTCGAAGGCATGGGGGGACAATGAGCAGTTCTTC
CDR3 protein: CASSYSKAWGDNEQFF

V gene: TRBV7-9
clone size: -
J gene: TRBJ2-2
D gene: TRBD1
CDR3 DNA: TGTGCCAGCAGCTCCGACAGGGGAAGCACCGGGGAGCTGTTTTTT
CDR3 protein: CASSSDRGSTGELFF

V gene: TRBV4-1
clone size: -
J gene: TRBJ1-5
D gene: TRBD1
CDR3 DNA: TGCGCCAGCAGCCTTTCGGGACAGCCCAATCAGCCCCAGCATTTT
CDR3 protein: CASSLSGQPNQPQHF

V gene: TRBV6-1
clone size: -
J gene: TRBJ2-1
D gene: -
CDR3 DNA: TGTGCCAGCAGTCCTGACACCACCCCCCACAATGAGCAGTTCTTC
CDR3 protein: CASSPDTTPHNEQFF

V gene: TRBV7-3
clone size: -
J gene: TRBJ2-5
D gene: -
CDR3 DNA: TGTGCCAGCAGCTTAAATGGAGGGGAGCGAGAAGAGACCCAGTACTTC
CDR3 protein: CASSLNGGEREETQYF

V gene: TRBV5-5
clone size: -
J gene: TRBJ2-2
D gene: TRBD1
CDR3 DNA: TGTGCCAGCAGCTTGGCGGACAGGGACACCGGGGAGCTGTTTTTT
CDR3 protein: CASSLADRDTGELFF

V gene: TRBV6-5
clone size: -
J gene: TRBJ1-3
D gene: -
CDR3 DNA: TGTGCCAGCACCCCGGACAGTTTTGGAAACACCATATATTTT
CDR3 protein: CASTPDSFGNTIYF

V gene: TRBV19
clone size: -
J gene: TRBJ2-5
D gene: TRBD2
CDR3 DNA: TGTGCCAGTAGTCCCCTAGCGGAAGAGACCCAGTACTTC
CDR3 protein: CASSPLAEETQYF

V gene: TRBV4-2
clone size: -
J gene: TRBJ2-7
D gene: TRBD2
CDR3 DNA: TGTGCCAGCAGCCAAGACTTATTATTGGGGCGGGGGGCCTACGAGCAGTACTTC
CDR3 protein: CASSQDLLLGRGAYEQYF

V gene: TRBV18
clone size: -
J gene: TRBJ2-1
D gene: -
CDR3 DNA: TGTGCCAGCTCAGACGGGGGCCGCGTAGAGAATGAGCAGTTCTTC
CDR3 protein: CASSDGGRVENEQFF

V gene: TRBV10-2
clone size: -
J gene: TRBJ2-3
D gene: -
CDR3 DNA: TGCGCCAGCAGTCCGACAGGACACTCGACAGATACGCAGTATTTT
CDR3 protein: CASSPTGHSTDTQYF

V gene: TRBV4-1
clone size: -
J gene: TRBJ1-1
D gene: -
CDR3 DNA: TGCGCCAGCAGCCGCGGAGCGGAAGCTTTCTTT
CDR3 protein: CASSRGAEAFF

V gene: TRBV7-9
clone size: few
J gene: TRBJ2-7
D gene: -
CDR3 DNA: TGTGCCAGCAGCTTAGTAGGCAGGGGGGAAGGCGAGCAGTACTTC
CDR3 protein: CASSLVGRGEGEQYF

V gene: TRBV9
clone size: -
J gene: TRBJ2-5
D gene: TRBD1
CDR3 DNA: TGTGCCAGCAGCGTAGAGGGACAGGAAGGAGAGACCCAGTACTTC
CDR3 protein: CASSVEGQEGETQYF

V gene: TRBV30
clone size: -
J gene: TRBJ2-1
D gene: TRBD1
CDR3 DNA: TGTGCCTGGACCCGACCCAGGGGGTGGCTCTACAATGAGCAGTTCTTC
CDR3 protein: CAWTRPRGWLYNEQFF

V gene: TRBV6-5
clone size: -
J gene: TRBJ1-1
D gene: -
CDR3 DNA: TGTGCCAGCAGTTACTCGAGGACACCAACTGAAGCTTTCTTT
CDR3 protein: CASSYSRTPTEAFF

V gene: TRBV30
clone size: few
J gene: TRBJ1-1
D gene: -
CDR3 DNA: TGTGCCTGGAGTGGAGGTACTTTGAACACTGAAGCTTTCTTT
CDR3 protein: CAWSGGTLNTEAFF

V gene: TRBV7-3
clone size: -
J gene: TRBJ2-3
D gene: -
CDR3 DNA: TGTGCCAGCAGCCCCCCGAGCACAGATACGCAGTATTTT
CDR3 protein: CASSPPSTDTQYF

V gene: TRBV7-9
clone size: -
J gene: TRBJ2-3
D gene: TRBD1
CDR3 DNA: TGTGCCAGCAGCCCTGGACAGGCCACAGATACGCAGTATTTT
CDR3 protein: CASSPGQATDTQYF